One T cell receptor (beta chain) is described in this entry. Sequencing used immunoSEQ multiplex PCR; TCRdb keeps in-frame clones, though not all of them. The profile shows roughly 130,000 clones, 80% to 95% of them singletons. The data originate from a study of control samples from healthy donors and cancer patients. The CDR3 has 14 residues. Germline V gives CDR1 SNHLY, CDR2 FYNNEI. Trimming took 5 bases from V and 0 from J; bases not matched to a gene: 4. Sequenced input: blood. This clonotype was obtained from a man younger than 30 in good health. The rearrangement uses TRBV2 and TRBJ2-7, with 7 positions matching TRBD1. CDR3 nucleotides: TGTGCCAGCAGTAAAGGGGACAGCTCCTACGAGCAGTACTTC. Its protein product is CASSKGDSSYEQYF.